This is a list of T cell receptor beta chains from one sample in a study of control samples from healthy donors and cancer patients. TCRdb's copy holds only in-frame clones and misses some; the assay was immunoSEQ multiplex PCR. Counted here are some 140,000 clones, about nine tenths occurring once; the ten biggest clones make up approximately 8%. The source material was PBMCs. These receptors came from a man in his fifties or sixties with head and neck cancer. Each CDR3 is given with its conserved first and last residue. A D gene is named only where the DNA matches it firmly. Only some rows state a clone size, as once, few, many or a class for expanded clones.

v_gene: TRBV7-9
d_gene: .
j_gene: TRBJ2-1
abundance: .
CDR3nt: TGTGCCAGCAGCTTACCAAACCTAGTCAATGAGCAGTTCTTC
CDR3aa: CASSLPNLVNEQFF

v_gene: TRBV5-1
d_gene: .
j_gene: TRBJ2-2
abundance: .
CDR3nt: TGCGCCAGCAGGCAGGGTGCCGGGGAGCTGTTTTTT
CDR3aa: CASRQGAGELFF

v_gene: TRBV28
d_gene: .
j_gene: TRBJ1-2
abundance: .
CDR3nt: TGTGCCAGCAGTTTGGTCCCGGCAGGGGCGCATGGCTACACCTTC
CDR3aa: CASSLVPAGAHGYTF

v_gene: TRBV24-1
d_gene: TRBD2
j_gene: TRBJ2-5
abundance: .
CDR3nt: TGTGCCACGGCAGACCCCTCAGCGGGACTAGTGGCCCAGTACTTC
CDR3aa: CATADPSAGLVAQYF

v_gene: TRBV24-1
d_gene: TRBD1
j_gene: TRBJ2-7
abundance: .
CDR3nt: TGTGCCACCAGTGACACTCAGCCGGGACAGGGGTTCTACGAGCAGTACTTC
CDR3aa: CATSDTQPGQGFYEQYF

v_gene: TRBV19
d_gene: TRBD1
j_gene: TRBJ1-2
abundance: .
CDR3nt: TGTGCCAGTACCGGGACAGGGGACTATGGCTACACCTTC
CDR3aa: CASTGTGDYGYTF

v_gene: TRBV6-5
d_gene: TRBD2
j_gene: TRBJ2-7
abundance: once
CDR3nt: TGTGCCAGCAGTCAGGGACTAGCAGCAGCCTACGAGCAGTACTTC
CDR3aa: CASSQGLAAAYEQYF

v_gene: TRBV30
d_gene: .
j_gene: TRBJ1-4
abundance: .
CDR3nt: TGTGCCTGGAGTGTCTCCATTAATGAAAAACTGTTTTTT
CDR3aa: CAWSVSINEKLFF

v_gene: TRBV4-1
d_gene: TRBD1
j_gene: TRBJ1-1
abundance: .
CDR3nt: TGCGCCAGCAGCCAGGAAGGACAGGCTGTTGCTTTCTTT
CDR3aa: CASSQEGQAVAFF

v_gene: TRBV7-2
d_gene: .
j_gene: TRBJ2-3
abundance: .
CDR3nt: TGTGCCAGCAGCCCCGGGCATTCAGATACGCAGTATTTT
CDR3aa: CASSPGHSDTQYF

v_gene: TRBV4-1
d_gene: TRBD2
j_gene: TRBJ2-3
abundance: .
CDR3nt: TGCGCCAGCAGCCAAGATCTTGGGGGGGGCACAGATACGCAGTATTTT
CDR3aa: CASSQDLGGGTDTQYF

v_gene: TRBV9
d_gene: TRBD1
j_gene: TRBJ1-1
abundance: .
CDR3nt: TGTGCCAGCAGCGTAGGACAGGGTGGGAACACTGAAGCTTTCTTT
CDR3aa: CASSVGQGGNTEAFF

v_gene: TRBV28
d_gene: .
j_gene: TRBJ2-6
abundance: .
CDR3nt: TGTGCCAGCAGTCAGAGGGGTGGGGCCAACGTCCTGACTTTC
CDR3aa: CASSQRGGANVLTF

v_gene: TRBV19
d_gene: .
j_gene: TRBJ2-1
abundance: .
CDR3nt: TGTGCCAGTAGTATAACCCCTTTGGACCTGCGGGGCAATGAGCAGTTCTTC
CDR3aa: CASSITPLDLRGNEQFF

v_gene: TRBV21-1
d_gene: .
j_gene: TRBJ2-5
abundance: .
CDR3nt: TGTGCCAGCAGCCGACAGGCGGCGGGCCAAGAGACCCAGTACTTC
CDR3aa: CASSRQAAGQETQYF

v_gene: TRBV7-3
d_gene: .
j_gene: TRBJ2-6
abundance: .
CDR3nt: TGTGCCAGCAGCCCCTTAGGGGGGAAGGGGGCCAACGTCCTGACTTTC
CDR3aa: CASSPLGGKGANVLTF

v_gene: TRBV18
d_gene: .
j_gene: TRBJ2-2
abundance: .
CDR3nt: TGTGCCAGCTCACTTGGAGAGAACACCGGGGAGCTGTTTTTT
CDR3aa: CASSLGENTGELFF

v_gene: TRBV19
d_gene: TRBD1
j_gene: TRBJ1-1
abundance: .
CDR3nt: TGTGCCAGTAGCTCTGGACAGGGAAGAGAAGCTTTCTTT
CDR3aa: CASSSGQGREAFF

v_gene: TRBV19
d_gene: .
j_gene: TRBJ2-7
abundance: .
CDR3nt: TGTGCCAGTAGTGCACAGGTGGGGTACGAGCAGTACTTC
CDR3aa: CASSAQVGYEQYF

v_gene: TRBV18
d_gene: TRBD1
j_gene: TRBJ1-1
abundance: .
CDR3nt: TGTGCCAGCTCAACCGGGACAGCTACTGAAGCTTTCTTT
CDR3aa: CASSTGTATEAFF

v_gene: TRBV3-1/TRBV3-2
d_gene: TRBD1
j_gene: TRBJ2-7
abundance: .
CDR3nt: TGTGCCAGCAGCCGGGGACAGACCTCCTACGAGCAGTACTTC
CDR3aa: CASSRGQTSYEQYF

v_gene: TRBV29-1
d_gene: .
j_gene: TRBJ1-2
abundance: .
CDR3nt: TGCAGCGTTGAAGGAACAGGGTTAGTTAACTATGGCTACACCTTC
CDR3aa: CSVEGTGLVNYGYTF

v_gene: TRBV2
d_gene: TRBD1
j_gene: TRBJ2-1
abundance: .
CDR3nt: TGTGCCAGCCGGGGCGGCAGGGGGCTTTCCTACAATGAGCAGTTCTTC
CDR3aa: CASRGGRGLSYNEQFF

v_gene: TRBV10-3
d_gene: TRBD1
j_gene: TRBJ1-5
abundance: .
CDR3nt: TGTGCTATGCGACAGGGGAGCAATCAGCCCCAGCATTTT
CDR3aa: CAMRQGSNQPQHF

v_gene: TRBV6-5
d_gene: .
j_gene: TRBJ2-7
abundance: .
CDR3nt: TGTGCCAGCAGTAAACCTTCCCCCCGCGAGCAGTACTTC
CDR3aa: CASSKPSPREQYF

v_gene: TRBV28
d_gene: .
j_gene: TRBJ2-1
abundance: .
CDR3nt: TGTGCCAGCAGCCGTGGGCCGGGACTCGAGCAGTTCTTC
CDR3aa: CASSRGPGLEQFF

v_gene: TRBV13
d_gene: TRBD2
j_gene: TRBJ2-7
abundance: few
CDR3nt: TGTGCCAGCAGCCAGGTGGGACTAGCGGGCGACTCCTACGAGCAGTACTTC
CDR3aa: CASSQVGLAGDSYEQYF

v_gene: TRBV30
d_gene: .
j_gene: TRBJ2-5
abundance: .
CDR3nt: TGTGCCTGGAGTGAATTGACAGCTCTTGGGACCCAGTACTTC
CDR3aa: CAWSELTALGTQYF

v_gene: TRBV28
d_gene: TRBD1
j_gene: TRBJ1-3
abundance: .
CDR3nt: TGTGCCAGCAGTTCCGGACAGGGGGACACCATATATTTT
CDR3aa: CASSSGQGDTIYF

v_gene: TRBV9
d_gene: TRBD2
j_gene: TRBJ2-7
abundance: .
CDR3nt: TGTGCCAGCAGCGCCGGGACTAGCGGTTCTCGCCTAGAGCAGTACTTC
CDR3aa: CASSAGTSGSRLEQYF

v_gene: TRBV5-8
d_gene: .
j_gene: TRBJ2-1
abundance: .
CDR3nt: TGTGCCAGCACCCCGGGGAGTTTCAGCTTCTCTAATGAGCAGTTCTTC
CDR3aa: CASTPGSFSFSNEQFF

v_gene: TRBV18
d_gene: .
j_gene: TRBJ2-7
abundance: .
CDR3nt: TGTGCCAGCTCATATGGGACATCCTACGAGCAGTACTTC
CDR3aa: CASSYGTSYEQYF

v_gene: TRBV27
d_gene: .
j_gene: TRBJ1-6
abundance: .
CDR3nt: TGTGCCAGCAGTTTTGTCGGCAGGGATTCAGAAAATTCACCCCTCCACTTT
CDR3aa: CASSFVGRDSENSPLHF

v_gene: TRBV30
d_gene: .
j_gene: TRBJ2-5
abundance: .
CDR3nt: TGTGCCTGGGGGGTGGCATCCTGGGACGAGACCCAGTACTTC
CDR3aa: CAWGVASWDETQYF

v_gene: TRBV2
d_gene: TRBD1
j_gene: TRBJ1-1
abundance: .
CDR3nt: TGTGCCGGGACACAATCCAGGGGGTCAACTGAAGCTTTCTTT
CDR3aa: CAGTQSRGSTEAFF

v_gene: TRBV5-1
d_gene: .
j_gene: TRBJ2-5
abundance: .
CDR3nt: TGCGCCAGCAGCTATAATTTAAGGGATCTGGGGCAAGAGACCCAGTACTTC
CDR3aa: CASSYNLRDLGQETQYF